This T cell receptor beta chain was sequenced in a study of blood T cells in healthy people across ages. Whole-study context: About one barcoded beta molecule per two T cells came from capture by template switching. Study-wide results and caveats: Any conclusive comparison of naive versus antigen-experienced cells was prevented by using unsorted PBMCs. It was found that TCR beta diversity correlated strongly with the percentage of naive T cells.

Losses at the gene ends were 5 bases for V and 15 bases for J; bases not matched to a gene: 4. Germline V gene lookup returns CDR1 SGHVS and CDR2 FQNEAQ. The CDR3 is 12 residues long. About this clonotype itself: Its antigen is not known.

Then a second PCR, running roughly 7 to 12 cycles, was carried out with a sample-barcoded 5' primer and a J-beta primer mix. TCRdb processed the 5' RACE reads anew with MiXCR; each CDR3 protein has one entry. The profile covers 1.5 million to 2 million distinct CDR3 sequences, with roughly 30% appearing a single time and over 9% taken by the ten largest. Sequenced input: blood. The sequence was obtained from a woman under 40 in good health. The gene calls are TRBV7-8 and TRBJ2-1, with 13 bases fitting TRBD2. Here the CDR3 DNA reads TGTGCCAGCAGCGAGACTAGCGGGAGGAGGTTCTTC. This translates into CASSETSGRRFF.